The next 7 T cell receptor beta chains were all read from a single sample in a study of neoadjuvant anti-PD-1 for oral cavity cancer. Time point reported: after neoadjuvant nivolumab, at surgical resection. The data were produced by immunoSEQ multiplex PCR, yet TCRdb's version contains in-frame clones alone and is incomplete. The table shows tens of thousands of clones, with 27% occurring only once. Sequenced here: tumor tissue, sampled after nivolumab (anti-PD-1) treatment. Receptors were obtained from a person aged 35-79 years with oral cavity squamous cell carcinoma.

The CDR3 DNA reads as TGTGCCAGTAGTATCATGACTAGCGGGAGGGTCGATGAGCAGTTCTTC. It specifies CASSIMTSGRVDEQFF. The J gene is TRBJ2-1, the V gene TRBV19; 14 nucleotides agree with TRBD2. Germline V lookup: CDR1 LNHDA, CDR2 SQIVND (reference sequence). V was pared by 3 bases and J by 8 bases, with 6 bases of the junction left unmatched. The CDR3 spans 16 residues.

The CDR3 is CASSYSITGRNPEAFF. CDR3 bases: TGTGCCAGCAGTTACTCGATTACAGGCCGTAATCCTGAAGCTTTCTTT. The rearrangement uses TRBV6-5 and TRBJ1-1; tentative D call: TRBD1 (5 bases). V was pared by 0 bases and J by 6 bases, with 17 bases between. Germline CDR1 is MNHEY and CDR2 is SVGAGI. CDR3 length: 16 residues.

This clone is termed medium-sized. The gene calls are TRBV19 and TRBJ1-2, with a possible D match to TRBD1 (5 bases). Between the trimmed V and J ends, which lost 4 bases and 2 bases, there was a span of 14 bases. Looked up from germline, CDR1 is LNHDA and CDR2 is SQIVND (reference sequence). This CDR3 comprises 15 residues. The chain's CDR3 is CASSKTRRTNYGYTF. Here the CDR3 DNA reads TGTGCCAGTAGTAAGACCCGAAGGACAAACTATGGCTACACCTTC.

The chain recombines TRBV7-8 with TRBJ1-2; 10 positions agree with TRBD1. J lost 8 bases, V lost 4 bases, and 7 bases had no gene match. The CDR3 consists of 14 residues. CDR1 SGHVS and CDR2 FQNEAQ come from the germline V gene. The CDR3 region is CASSSPGTGDGYTF. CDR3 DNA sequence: TGTGCCAGCAGCTCCCCCGGGACAGGGGACGGCTACACCTTC.

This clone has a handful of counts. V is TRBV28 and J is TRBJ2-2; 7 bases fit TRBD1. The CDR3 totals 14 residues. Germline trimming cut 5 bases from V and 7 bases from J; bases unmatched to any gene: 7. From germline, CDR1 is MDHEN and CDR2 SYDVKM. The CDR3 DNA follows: TGTGCCAGCAGTCCCACAGGGGTGGGCGGGGAGCTGTTTTTT. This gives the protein CASSPTGVGGELFF.

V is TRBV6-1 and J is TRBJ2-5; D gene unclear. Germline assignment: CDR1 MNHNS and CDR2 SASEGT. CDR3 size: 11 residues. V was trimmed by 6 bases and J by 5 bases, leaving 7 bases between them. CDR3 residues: CASSPTETQYF. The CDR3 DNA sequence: TGTGCCAGCAGCCCGACCGAGACCCAGTACTTC.

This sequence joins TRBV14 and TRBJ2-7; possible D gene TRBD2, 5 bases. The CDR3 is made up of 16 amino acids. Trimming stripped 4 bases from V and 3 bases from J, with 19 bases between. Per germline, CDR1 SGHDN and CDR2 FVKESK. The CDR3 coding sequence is TGTGCCAGCAGCCGTGAGGGTGGCCGACTTGACTACGAGCAGTACTTC. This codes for CASSREGGRLDYEQYF. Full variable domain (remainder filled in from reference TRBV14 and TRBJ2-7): EAGVTQFPSHSVIEKGQTVTLRCDPISGHDNLYWYRRVMGKEIKFLLHFVKESKQDESGMPNNRFLAERTGGTYSTLKVQPAELEDSGVYFCASSREGGRLDYEQYFGPGTRLTVT.